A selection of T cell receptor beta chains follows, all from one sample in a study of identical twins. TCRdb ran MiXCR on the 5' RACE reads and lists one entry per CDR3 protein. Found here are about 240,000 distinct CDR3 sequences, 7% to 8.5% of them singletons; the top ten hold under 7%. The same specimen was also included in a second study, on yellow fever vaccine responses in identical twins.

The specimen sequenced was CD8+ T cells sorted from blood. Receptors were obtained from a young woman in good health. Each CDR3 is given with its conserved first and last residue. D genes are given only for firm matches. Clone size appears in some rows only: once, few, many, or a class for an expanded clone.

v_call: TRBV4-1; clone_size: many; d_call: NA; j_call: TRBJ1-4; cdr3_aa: CASSFEMAKEKLFF; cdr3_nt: TGCGCCAGCAGTTTTGAGATGGCAAAGGAAAAACTGTTTTTT
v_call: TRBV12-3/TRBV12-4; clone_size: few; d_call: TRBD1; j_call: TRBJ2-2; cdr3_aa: CASSSSSTGANTGELFF; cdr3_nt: TGTGCCAGCAGTTCATCAAGTACAGGGGCGAACACCGGGGAGCTGTTTTTT
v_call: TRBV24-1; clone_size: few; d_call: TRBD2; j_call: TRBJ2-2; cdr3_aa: CATSDNRLAEDTGELFF; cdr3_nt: TGTGCCACCAGTGACAATAGACTAGCGGAGGACACCGGGGAGCTGTTTTTT
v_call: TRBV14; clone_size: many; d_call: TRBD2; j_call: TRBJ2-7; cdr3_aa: CASSPWGGSSYEQYF; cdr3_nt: TGTGCCAGCAGCCCATGGGGCGGGAGCTCCTACGAGCAGTACTTC
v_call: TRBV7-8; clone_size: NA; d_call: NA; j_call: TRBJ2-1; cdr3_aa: CASSFQGGSYNEQFF; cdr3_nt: TGTGCCAGCAGCTTTCAGGGAGGTTCGTACAATGAGCAGTTCTTC
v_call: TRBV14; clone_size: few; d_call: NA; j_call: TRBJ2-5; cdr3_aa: CASSQTGTDGETQYF; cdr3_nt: TGTGCCAGCAGCCAGACCGGGACTGACGGAGAGACCCAGTACTTC
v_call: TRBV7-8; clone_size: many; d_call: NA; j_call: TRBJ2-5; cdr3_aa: CASSQQGYLQETQYF; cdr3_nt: TGTGCCAGCAGCCAACAGGGATATCTACAAGAGACCCAGTACTTC
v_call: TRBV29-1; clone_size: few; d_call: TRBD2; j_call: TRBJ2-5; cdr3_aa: CSAQWGEGQYF; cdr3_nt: TGCAGCGCCCAATGGGGGGAGGGCCAGTACTTC
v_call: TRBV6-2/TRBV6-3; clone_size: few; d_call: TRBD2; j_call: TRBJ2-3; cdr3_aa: CASSKGLAATDTQYF; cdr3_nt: TGTGCCAGCAGTAAAGGACTAGCGGCCACAGATACGCAGTATTTT
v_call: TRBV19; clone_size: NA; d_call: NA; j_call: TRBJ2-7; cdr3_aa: CATAQGHSSEQYF; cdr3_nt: TGTGCCACCGCTCAGGGTCACTCTTCCGAGCAGTACTTC
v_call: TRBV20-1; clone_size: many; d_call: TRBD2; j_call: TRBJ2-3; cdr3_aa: CSADGTSDTDTQYF; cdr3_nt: TGCAGTGCCGACGGGACTAGCGACACAGATACGCAGTATTTT
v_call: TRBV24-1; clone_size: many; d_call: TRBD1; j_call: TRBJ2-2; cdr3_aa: CATIWAGGTGELFF; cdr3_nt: TGTGCCACCATTTGGGCAGGGGGTACCGGGGAGCTGTTTTTT
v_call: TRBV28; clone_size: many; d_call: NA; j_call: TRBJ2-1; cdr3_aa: CASSPPGHVSGEQFF; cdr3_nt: TGTGCCAGCAGCCCTCCGGGACACGTAAGTGGTGAGCAGTTCTTC
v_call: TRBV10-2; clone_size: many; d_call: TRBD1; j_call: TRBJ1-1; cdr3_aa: CASIPRDRGTEAFF; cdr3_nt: TGCGCCAGCATTCCCCGCGACAGGGGCACTGAAGCTTTCTTT
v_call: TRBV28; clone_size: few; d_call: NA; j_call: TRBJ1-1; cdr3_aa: CASSFWLGPLPEAFF; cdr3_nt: TGTGCCAGCAGTTTCTGGCTAGGACCTCTTCCTGAAGCTTTCTTT
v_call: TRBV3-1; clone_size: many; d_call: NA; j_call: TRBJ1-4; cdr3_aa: CASSQGLSEKLFF; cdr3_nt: TGTGCCAGCAGCCAAGGCCTGAGTGAAAAACTGTTTTTT
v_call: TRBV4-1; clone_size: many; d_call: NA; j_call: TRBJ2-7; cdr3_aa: CASSQAVLSYEQYF; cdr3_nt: TGCGCCAGCAGCCAAGCTGTTCTCTCCTACGAGCAGTACTTC
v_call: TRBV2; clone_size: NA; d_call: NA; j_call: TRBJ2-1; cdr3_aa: CASSEGQGRDEQFF; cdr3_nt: TGTGCCAGCAGTGAAGGGCAGGGTAGGGATGAGCAGTTCTTC
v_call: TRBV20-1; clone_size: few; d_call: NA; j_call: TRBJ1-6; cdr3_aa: CSARDSGEWDSPLHF; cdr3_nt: TGCAGTGCTAGAGATTCAGGGGAGTGGGATTCACCCCTCCACTTT
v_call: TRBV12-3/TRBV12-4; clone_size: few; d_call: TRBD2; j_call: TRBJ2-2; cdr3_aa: CAKGPPRGGVTGELFF; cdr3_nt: TGTGCCAAGGGGCCGCCACGGGGGGGCGTCACCGGGGAGCTGTTTTTT
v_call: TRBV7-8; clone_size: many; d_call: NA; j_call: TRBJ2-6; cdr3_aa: CASSPTLLQFSGANVLTF; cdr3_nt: TGTGCCAGCAGCCCAACACTCCTACAGTTTTCTGGGGCCAACGTCCTGACTTTC
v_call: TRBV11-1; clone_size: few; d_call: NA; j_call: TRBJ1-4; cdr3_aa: CASSYDSGGRPTNEKLFF; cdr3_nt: TGTGCCAGCAGTTACGATTCGGGGGGCCGACCAACTAATGAAAAACTGTTTTTT
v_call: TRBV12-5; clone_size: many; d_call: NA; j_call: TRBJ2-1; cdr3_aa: CASGLVGLIRREQFF; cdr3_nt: TGTGCTAGTGGTTTGGTAGGCCTCATTCGAAGGGAGCAGTTCTTC
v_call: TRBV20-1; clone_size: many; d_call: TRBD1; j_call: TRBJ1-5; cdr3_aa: CSAREDRESQPQHF; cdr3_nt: TGCAGTGCTAGAGAAGACAGGGAAAGTCAGCCCCAGCATTTT
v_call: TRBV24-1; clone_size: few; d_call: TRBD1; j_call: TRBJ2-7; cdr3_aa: CATIENDRGYEQYF; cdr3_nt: TGTGCCACAATAGAGAACGACAGGGGCTACGAGCAGTACTTC
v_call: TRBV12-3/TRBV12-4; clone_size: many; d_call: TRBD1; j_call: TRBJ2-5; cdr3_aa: CASSHGTGQETQYF; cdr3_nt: TGTGCCAGCAGTCACGGGACAGGACAAGAGACCCAGTACTTC
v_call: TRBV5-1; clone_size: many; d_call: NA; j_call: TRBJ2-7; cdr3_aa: CASSLGQGGSYEQYF; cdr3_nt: TGCGCCAGCAGCTTGGGGCAGGGAGGCTCCTACGAGCAGTACTTC
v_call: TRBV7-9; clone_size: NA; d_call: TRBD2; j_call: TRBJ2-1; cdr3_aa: CASRHWTSGGTYNEQFF; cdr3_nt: TGTGCCAGCAGACATTGGACTAGCGGGGGGACCTACAATGAGCAGTTCTTC
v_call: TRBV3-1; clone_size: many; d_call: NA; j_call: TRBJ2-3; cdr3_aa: CASSQSSADTQYF; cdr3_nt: TGTGCCAGCAGCCAGTCGAGTGCAGATACGCAGTATTTT
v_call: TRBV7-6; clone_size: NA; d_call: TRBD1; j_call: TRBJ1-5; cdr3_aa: CASSSGTGIYSNQPQHF; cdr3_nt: TGTGCCAGCAGCTCAGGGACAGGGATCTATAGCAATCAGCCCCAGCATTTT
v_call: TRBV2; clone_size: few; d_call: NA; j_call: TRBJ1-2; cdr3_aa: CASSEVIYGYTF; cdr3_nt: TGTGCCAGCAGTGAAGTGATCTATGGCTACACCTTC
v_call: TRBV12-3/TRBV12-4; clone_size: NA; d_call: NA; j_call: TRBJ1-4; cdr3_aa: CASRPANEKLFF; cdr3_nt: TGTGCCAGCAGGCCCGCTAATGAAAAACTGTTTTTT
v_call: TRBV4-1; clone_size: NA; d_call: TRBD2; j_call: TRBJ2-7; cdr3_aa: CASSQVGTTAYEQYF; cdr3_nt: TGCGCCAGCAGCCAAGTCGGGACTACAGCCTACGAGCAGTACTTC
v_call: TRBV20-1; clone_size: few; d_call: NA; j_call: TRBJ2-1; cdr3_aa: CSARSLVGREQFF; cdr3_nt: TGCAGTGCTAGATCCCTGGTGGGACGTGAGCAGTTCTTC
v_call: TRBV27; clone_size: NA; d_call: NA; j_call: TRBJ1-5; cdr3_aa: CASRARRGVHQPQHF; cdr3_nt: TGTGCCAGCCGGGCAAGGAGAGGGGTCCATCAGCCCCAGCATTTT
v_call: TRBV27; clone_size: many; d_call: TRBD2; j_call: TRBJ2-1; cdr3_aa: CASSQGLQYNEQFF; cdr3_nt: TGTGCCAGCAGTCAGGGACTACAATACAATGAGCAGTTCTTC
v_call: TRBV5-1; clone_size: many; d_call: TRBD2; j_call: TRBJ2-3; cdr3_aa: CASSFPRGTSGGKDTDTQYF; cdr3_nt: TGCGCCAGCAGCTTCCCACGAGGGACTAGCGGGGGAAAGGACACAGATACGCAGTATTTT
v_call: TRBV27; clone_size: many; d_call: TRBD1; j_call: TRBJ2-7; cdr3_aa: CASSLGQGLSEQYF; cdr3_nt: TGTGCCAGCAGTCTGGGACAGGGTTTAAGCGAGCAGTACTTC
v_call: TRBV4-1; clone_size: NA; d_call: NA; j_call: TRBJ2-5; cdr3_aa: CASSQDGQTQYF; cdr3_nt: TGCGCCAGCAGCCAAGATGGCCAGACCCAGTACTTC
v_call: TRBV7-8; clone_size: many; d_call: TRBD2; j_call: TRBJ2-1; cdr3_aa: CASSLARGSGSSYNEQFF; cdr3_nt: TGTGCCAGCAGCTTAGCGCGTGGTAGCGGGAGCTCCTACAATGAGCAGTTCTTC
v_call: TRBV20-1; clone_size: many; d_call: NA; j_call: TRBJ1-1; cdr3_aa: CSARKLQGMNTEAFF; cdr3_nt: TGCAGTGCTAGAAAACTACAGGGTATGAACACTGAAGCTTTCTTT
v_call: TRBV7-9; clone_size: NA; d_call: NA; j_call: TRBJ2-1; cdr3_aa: CASSPRTNQPNFDEQFF; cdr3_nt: TGTGCCAGCAGCCCGCGGACTAACCAGCCCAATTTTGATGAGCAGTTCTTC
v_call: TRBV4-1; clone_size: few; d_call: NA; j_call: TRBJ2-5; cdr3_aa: CASSQARLGGETQYF; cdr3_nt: TGCGCCAGCAGCCAGGCCCGACTGGGAGGAGAGACCCAGTACTTC
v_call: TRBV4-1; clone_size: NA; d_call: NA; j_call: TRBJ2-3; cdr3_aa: CASSQGHSLTDTQYF; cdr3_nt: TGCGCCAGCAGCCAAGGGCACAGTCTCACAGATACGCAGTATTTT